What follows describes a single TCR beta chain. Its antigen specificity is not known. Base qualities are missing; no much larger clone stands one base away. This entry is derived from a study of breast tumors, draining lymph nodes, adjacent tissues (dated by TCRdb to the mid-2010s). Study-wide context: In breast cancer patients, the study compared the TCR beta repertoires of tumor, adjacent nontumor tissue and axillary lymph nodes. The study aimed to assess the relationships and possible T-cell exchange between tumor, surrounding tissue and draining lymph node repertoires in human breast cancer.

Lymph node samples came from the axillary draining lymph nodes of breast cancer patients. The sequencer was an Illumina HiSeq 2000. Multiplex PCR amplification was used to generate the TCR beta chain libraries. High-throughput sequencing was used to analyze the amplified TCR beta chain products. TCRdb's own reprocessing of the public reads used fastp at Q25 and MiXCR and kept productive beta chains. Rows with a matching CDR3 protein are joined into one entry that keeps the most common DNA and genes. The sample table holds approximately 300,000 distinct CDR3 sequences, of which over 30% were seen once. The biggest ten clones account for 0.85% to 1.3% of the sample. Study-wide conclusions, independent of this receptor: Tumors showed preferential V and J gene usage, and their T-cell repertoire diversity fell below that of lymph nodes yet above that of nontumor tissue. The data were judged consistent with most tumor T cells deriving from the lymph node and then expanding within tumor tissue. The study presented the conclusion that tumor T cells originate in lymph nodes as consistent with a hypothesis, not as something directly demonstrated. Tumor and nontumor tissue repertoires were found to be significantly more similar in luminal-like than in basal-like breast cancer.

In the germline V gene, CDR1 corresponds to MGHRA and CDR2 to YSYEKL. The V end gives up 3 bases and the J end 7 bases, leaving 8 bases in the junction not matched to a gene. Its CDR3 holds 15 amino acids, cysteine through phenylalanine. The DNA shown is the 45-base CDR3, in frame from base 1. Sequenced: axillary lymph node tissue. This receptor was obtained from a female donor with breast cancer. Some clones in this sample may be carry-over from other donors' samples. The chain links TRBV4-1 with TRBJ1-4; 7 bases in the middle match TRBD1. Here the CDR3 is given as CASSHEPYRGEKLFF. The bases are TGCGCCAGCAGCCATGAGCCTTACAGGGGTGAAAAACTGTTTTTT.